This TCR beta chain was captured by sequencing in a study of blood T cell repertoires in COVID-19. Study-level information: Specimens from acute and convalescent COVID-19 originated in the United States, Italy and Spain. PBMCs, B-cell-depleted T cells, or T cells were the source of the cDNA or gDNA that made up the material.

Per the original data handling: It was from reference gene primer amplification that nucleated cell counts were estimated. Method: immunoSEQ multiplex PCR; TCRdb's copy keeps in-frame clones and lacks some. D and trimming were read from the DNA, whereas the V and J calls and clone size are those reported in that table. Of about 160,000 clones detected, about four fifths appear once; the ten largest clones hold roughly 15%. The specimen was peripheral blood. This receptor was obtained from a man younger than 35 with active or convalescent COVID-19.

The CDR3 region is CASSMLGQGMPSTDTQYF. In DNA, the CDR3 is TGTGCCAGTAGTATGTTGGGACAGGGGATGCCCAGCACAGATACGCAGTATTTT. V is TRBV19 and J is TRBJ2-3; TRBD1 aligns across 10 bases. V shed 3 bases and J 0 bases; nucleotides not matched to a gene: 9. This CDR3 contains 18 residues. Germline loops: CDR1 LNHDA, CDR2 SQIVND (reference sequence). Based on the CDR3 plus reference TRBV19 and TRBJ2-3, the full variable domain is DGGITQSPKYLFRKEGQNVTLSCEQNLNHDAMYWYRQDPGQGLRLIYYSQIVNDFQKGDIAEGYSVSREKKESFPLTVTSAQKNPTAFYLCASSMLGQGMPSTDTQYFGPGTRLTVL.